The source of this TCR beta chain is a study of blood T cell repertoires in COVID-19. Only in-frame clones appear in the TCRdb table, and some are missing; sequencing was by immunoSEQ multiplex PCR. The profile shows some 150,000 clones, around nine tenths of them singletons. Germline V CDR1 and CDR2: LNHDA, SQIVND (reference sequence). The CDR3 is 14 residues long. Trimming took off 1 base at V and 4 bases at J, with 9 bases between the two ends. The rearrangement uses TRBV19 and TRBJ2-3; tentatively, D is TRBD2 (6 bases). Sequenced: peripheral blood. This receptor was identified in a man in his 60s with active or convalescent COVID-19. The CDR3 loop is CASSIGGMADTQYF. The CDR3 DNA follows: TGTGCCAGTAGTATAGGCGGGATGGCAGATACGCAGTATTTT.